This record concerns one T cell receptor (beta chain) sequence. The data are from a study of T cells in localized non-small cell lung cancer. TCRdb's table, derived via immunoSEQ multiplex PCR, lists solely in-frame clones and lacks some. The table records some 8,200 clones, around three fifths of them present only once. CDR3 length: 14 residues. After removal of 2 bases from V and 4 bases from J, the junction contained 2 bases not matched to a gene. Germline V gene lookup returns CDR1 MDHEN and CDR2 SYDVKM. V and J are TRBV28 and TRBJ1-2; 9 bases are a match to TRBD1. The receptor comes from a male donor older than 55 with stage I squamous cell lung carcinoma. Specimen: lymph node tissue, collected before any cancer treatment. Here the CDR3 DNA reads TGTGCCAGCAGTTTAGACAGGGGGTCCTATGGCTACACCTTC. Protein sequence: CASSLDRGSYGYTF.